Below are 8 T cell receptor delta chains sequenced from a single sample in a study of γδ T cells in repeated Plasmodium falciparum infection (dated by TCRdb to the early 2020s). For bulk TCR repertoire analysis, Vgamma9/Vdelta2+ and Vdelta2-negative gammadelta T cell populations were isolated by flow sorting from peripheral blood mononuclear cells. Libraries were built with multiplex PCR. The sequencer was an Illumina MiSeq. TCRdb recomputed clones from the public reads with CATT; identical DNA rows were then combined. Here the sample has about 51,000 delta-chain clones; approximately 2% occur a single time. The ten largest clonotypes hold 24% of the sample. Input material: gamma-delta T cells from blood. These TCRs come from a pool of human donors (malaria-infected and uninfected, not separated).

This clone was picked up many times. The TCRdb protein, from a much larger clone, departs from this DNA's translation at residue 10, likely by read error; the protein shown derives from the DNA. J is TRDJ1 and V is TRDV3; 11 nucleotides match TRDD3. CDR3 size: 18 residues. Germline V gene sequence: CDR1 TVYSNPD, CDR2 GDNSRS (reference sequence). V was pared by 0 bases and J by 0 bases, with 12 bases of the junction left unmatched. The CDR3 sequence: CAFRLHWGIWEYTDKLIF. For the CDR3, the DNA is TGTGCCTTTAGACTCCACTGGGGGATATGGGAGTACACCGATAAACTCATCTTT.

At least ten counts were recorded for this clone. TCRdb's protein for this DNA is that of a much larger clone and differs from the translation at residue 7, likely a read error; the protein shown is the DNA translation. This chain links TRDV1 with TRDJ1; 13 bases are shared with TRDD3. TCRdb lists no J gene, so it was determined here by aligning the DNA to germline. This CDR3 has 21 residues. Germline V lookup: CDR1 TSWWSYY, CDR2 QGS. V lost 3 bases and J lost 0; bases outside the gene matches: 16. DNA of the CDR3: TGTGCTCTTGGGGATTCCTCGCTAAGCGTACTGGGGGATACGGACACCGATAAACTCATCTTT. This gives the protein CALGDSSLSVLGDTDTDKLIF.

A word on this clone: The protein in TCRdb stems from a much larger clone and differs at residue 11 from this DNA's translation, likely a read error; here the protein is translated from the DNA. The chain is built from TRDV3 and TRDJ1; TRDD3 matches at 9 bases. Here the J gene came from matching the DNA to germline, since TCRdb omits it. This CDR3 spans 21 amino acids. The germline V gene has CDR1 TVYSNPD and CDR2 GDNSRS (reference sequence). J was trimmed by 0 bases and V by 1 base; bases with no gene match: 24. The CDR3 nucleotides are TGTGCCTTTACCTACCCCTCCTACTGGGGGAAAGCATCCTTGTACACCGATAAACTCATCTTT. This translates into CAFTYPSYWGKASLYTDKLIF.

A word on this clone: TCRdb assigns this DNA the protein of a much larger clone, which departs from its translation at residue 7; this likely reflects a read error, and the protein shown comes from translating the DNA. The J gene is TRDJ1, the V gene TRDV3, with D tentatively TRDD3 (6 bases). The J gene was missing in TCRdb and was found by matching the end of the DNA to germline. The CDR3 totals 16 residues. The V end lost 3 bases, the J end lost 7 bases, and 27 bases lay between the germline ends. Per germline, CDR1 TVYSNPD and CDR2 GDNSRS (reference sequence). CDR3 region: CAFTLSGGRGAIKLIF. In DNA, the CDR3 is TGTGCCTTCACCCTATCGGGGGGGAGAGGGGCTATTAAACTCATCTTT.

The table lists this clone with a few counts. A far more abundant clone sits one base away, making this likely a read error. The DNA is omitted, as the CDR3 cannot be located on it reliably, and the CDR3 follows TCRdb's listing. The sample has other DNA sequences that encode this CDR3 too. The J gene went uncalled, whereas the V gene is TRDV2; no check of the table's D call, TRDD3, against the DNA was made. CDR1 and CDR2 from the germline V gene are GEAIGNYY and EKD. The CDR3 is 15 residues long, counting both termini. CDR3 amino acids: CACETWGIGTDKLIF.

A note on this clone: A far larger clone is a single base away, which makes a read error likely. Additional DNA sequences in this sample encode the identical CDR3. The CDR3 reads CAFPLPPNTDKLIF. Here the CDR3 DNA reads TGTGCCTTCCCCCTTCCCCCGAATACCGATAAGCTCATCTTT. The chain is built from TRDV3 and TRDJ1, with D maybe TRDD2 (6 bases). CDR1 and CDR2 from the germline V gene are TVYSNPD and GDNSRS (reference sequence). CDR3 length: 14 amino acids.

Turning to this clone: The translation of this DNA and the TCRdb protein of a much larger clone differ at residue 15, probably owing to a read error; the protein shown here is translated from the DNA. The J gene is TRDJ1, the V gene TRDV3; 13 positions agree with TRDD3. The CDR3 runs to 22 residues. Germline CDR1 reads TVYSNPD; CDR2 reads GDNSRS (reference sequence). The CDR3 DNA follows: TGCGCCTTCCTCCTTCCTTCGTACTGGGGGATACGTTCACCTTGTTACACCGATAAACTCATCTTT. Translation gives CAFLLPSYWGIRSPCYTDKLIF.

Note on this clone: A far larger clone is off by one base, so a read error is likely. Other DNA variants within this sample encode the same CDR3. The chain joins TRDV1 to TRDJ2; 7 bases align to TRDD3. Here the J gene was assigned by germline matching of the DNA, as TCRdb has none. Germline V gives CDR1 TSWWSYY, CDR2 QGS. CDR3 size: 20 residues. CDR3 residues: CALGEPLSAGGFTLTAQLFF. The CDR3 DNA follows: TGTGCTCTCGGGGAACCCCTGTCGGCTGGGGGTTTCACTTTGACAGCACAACTCTTCTTT.